Shown below are 15 T cell receptor beta chains from a single sample sequenced in a study of T cell repertoires in cytomegalovirus infection. These receptors' antigens are unknown. Each CDR3 protein is one row after TCRdb ran MiXCR on the reads. The table records about 570,000 distinct CDR3 sequences, almost 40% of them present only once. This sample comprised cultured PBMCs, obtained from culture after CMV antigen stimulation. The receptor source for this set is a human donor in good health (CMV status not recorded). Some clones in this sample may be carry-over from other donors' samples.

This CDR3 is CASSPPAPRNNSPLHF. In DNA, the CDR3 is TGTGCCAGCAGCCCCCCGGCCCCGAGAAATAATTCACCCCTCCACTTT. The chain uses TRBV12-3 or TRBV12-4 and TRBJ1-6; D gene ambiguous. V was pared by 6 bases and J by 5 bases, with 17 bases between. CDR3 size: 16 residues.

This clonotype has more than one count but fewer than ten. This chain joins TRBV6-1 and TRBJ2-5, with 7 bases that match TRBD2. Germline V CDR1 and CDR2: MNHNS, SASEGT. The CDR3 contains 12 residues. V trimming: 10 bases; J trimming: 5 bases; junction bases outside the gene matches: 7. The CDR3 bases are TGTGCCACCTCTGGGGGAGGGGAGACCCAGTACTTC. Translating gives CATSGGGETQYF.

This clonotype was observed a few times. J is TRBJ2-5 and V is TRBV28; the D is unclear. Between the trimmed V and J ends, which lost 3 bases and 5 bases, there was a span of 13 bases. The CDR3 is 14 residues long. Looked up from germline, CDR1 is MDHEN and CDR2 is SYDVKM. The CDR3 loop is CASSLGLSLETQYF. CDR3 DNA: TGTGCCAGCAGTTTGGGCCTCTCGTTGGAGACCCAGTACTTC.

This chain connects TRBV7-9 to TRBJ2-3; no firm D call. CDR1 and CDR2 (germline): SEHNR, FQNEAQ (reference sequence). The CDR3 totals 12 residues. V dropped 8 bases and J dropped 4 bases, with 10 bases sitting between them. CDR3: CASGTASDTQYF. The CDR3 bases are TGTGCCAGCGGCACCGCGTCAGATACGCAGTATTTT. Combining the CDR3 with reference TRBV7-9 and TRBJ2-3 gives the whole variable domain DTGVSQNPRHKITKRGQNVTFRCDPISEHNRLYWYRQTLGQGPEFLTYFQNEAQLEKSRLLSDRFSAERPKGSFSTLEIQRTEQGDSAMYLCASGTASDTQYFGPGTRLTVL.

This clonotype was seen only a few times. V is TRBV7-2 and J is TRBJ1-1; D is uncertain. The V gene's germline CDR1 is SGHTA and CDR2 FQGNSA. Trimming took off 3 bases at V and 8 bases at J, with 10 bases between the two ends. The CDR3 extends over 12 amino acids. CDR3 DNA sequence: TGTGCCAGCAGCTTTAGAGGAGGAGAAGCTTTCTTT. It specifies CASSFRGGEAFF.

The chain joins TRBV2 to TRBJ1-1; D perhaps matches TRBD1 (5 bases). Germline loops: CDR1 SNHLY, CDR2 FYNNEI. Trimming shortened V by 2 bases and J by 11 bases, and 15 bases separated the two germline ends. The CDR3 has 13 residues. The CDR3 DNA reads TGTGCCAGCAGTGAATATGGTTTTTGGGGGGCTTTCTTT. Protein product: CASSEYGFWGAFF.

The rearrangement joins TRBV4-1 to TRBJ2-2, with 9 nucleotides matching TRBD2. The CDR3 contains 18 residues. Germline CDR1 reads MGHRA; CDR2 reads YSYEKL. Germline trimming cut 3 bases from V and 5 bases from J; bases unmatched to any gene: 13. CDR3 DNA: TGCGCCAGCAGCCATCCCACCCTAGCGGGACGTCCAACCGGGGAGCTGTTTTTT. Its protein is CASSHPTLAGRPTGELFF.

The chain joins TRBV4-1 to TRBJ2-2; either TRBD1 or TRBD2 may fit D (6 bases each). V lost 0 bases and J 2 bases, leaving 16 bases between the germline ends. From germline, CDR1 is MGHRA and CDR2 YSYEKL. The CDR3 contains 18 residues. CDR3 in amino acids: CASSQDRPGGQNTGELFF. Written as DNA, the CDR3 is TGCGCCAGCAGCCAAGATCGACCCGGGGGACAAAACACCGGGGAGCTGTTTTTT.

The chain couples TRBV4-3 to TRBJ1-1, with D perhaps matching TRBD1 (5 bases). This CDR3 has 13 amino acids. Germline V gives CDR1 LGHNA, CDR2 YSLEER. V dropped 4 bases and J dropped 7 bases, with 13 bases sitting between them. The CDR3 here is CASSPHRGGEAFF. Here the CDR3 DNA reads TGCGCCAGCAGCCCCCATCGGGGGGGTGAAGCTTTCTTT.

A few counts support this clonotype. This rearrangement joins TRBV7-2 to TRBJ2-1, with D possibly being TRBD2 (5 bases). V was cut by 2 bases and J by 9 bases, with 17 bases left in between. Germline CDR1 SGHTA, CDR2 FQGNSA. This CDR3 comprises 15 residues. The CDR3 region has the DNA TGTGCCAGCAGCTTACGGAGCGGCGGTTCCCTTGAGCAGTTCTTC. This codes for CASSLRSGGSLEQFF.

The chain links TRBV5-1 to TRBJ1-2; 9 positions agree with TRBD1. The CDR3 sequence is 15 residues long. Germline assignment: CDR1 SGHRS and CDR2 YFSETQ. Germline trimming cut 4 bases from V and 1 base from J; bases unmatched to any gene: 5. CDR3 coding DNA: TGCGCCAGCAGCGGGGGACAGGGATATAACTATGGCTACACCTTC. It is translated as CASSGGQGYNYGYTF.

This clonotype was detected only a few times. The chain is built from TRBV7-2 and TRBJ2-1; D remains ambiguous. The CDR3 has 12 residues. V was trimmed by 5 bases and J by 10 bases, leaving 12 bases between them. The germline V gene encodes CDR1 SGHTA and CDR2 FQGNSA. CDR3 loop: CASSPSLREQFF. The CDR3 nucleotides are TGTGCCAGCAGCCCCAGCCTGAGGGAGCAGTTCTTC.

Remarks on this clonotype: One end of the junction varies from germline; a read error may be responsible. This chain uses TRBV20-1 with TRBJ2-1, with TRBD2 as a possible D gene (6 bases). Germline V gives CDR1 DFQATT, CDR2 SNEGSKA (reference sequence). The CDR3 has 13 residues. CDR3 sequence reads: CSARLSFRDSATF. Written as DNA, the CDR3 is TGCAGTGCTAGGCTCTCCTTCCGGGACTCCGCAACCTTC.

This chain uses TRBV2 with TRBJ2-6, with D unresolved. Trimming cost V 3 bases and J 0 bases, with 3 bases left between them. CDR1 is SNHLY, CDR2 FYNNEI, per germline. There are 14 residues in the CDR3. This CDR3 reads CASSDFSGANVLTF. For the CDR3, the DNA is TGTGCCAGCAGTGATTTCTCTGGGGCCAACGTCCTGACTTTC.

This clonotype appeared a few times. V and J are TRBV7-9 and TRBJ2-6; D remains unclear. Germline V CDR1 and CDR2: SEHNR, FQNEAQ (reference sequence). The ends were cut back, 4 bases at V and 0 bases at J, with 10 bases in the middle. The CDR3 contains 16 residues. CDR3 sequence (DNA): TGTGCCAGCAGCTCGGGCCTGGGCTCTGGGGCCAACGTCCTGACTTTC. Protein product: CASSSGLGSGANVLTF.